What follows are 24 T cell receptor beta chains derived from one specimen sequenced in a study of low-dose radiotherapy and immunotherapy resistance in tumors. First-strand cDNA used TRAV- and TRBV-specific primers, covering alpha and beta chains. TCR amplification ran approximately 22 PCR cycles using constant-region and V-primer adapter primers. MiXCR, run by TCRdb on the reads, gives a single entry per CDR3 protein. The table records about 12,000 distinct CDR3 sequences, 76% of them present only once. The source is a human donor with advanced metastatic prostate, ovarian, gallbladder or colorectal cancer (not recorded which). This table probably holds off-target reads from a library built for another chain.

This clonotype was detected once. V is TRBV29-1 and J is TRBJ1-4; TRBD1 is a possible D gene (6 bases). The CDR3 sequence is 15 residues long. Germline CDR1 SQVTM, CDR2 ANQGSEA. The V gene lost 0 bases and the J gene lost 7 bases, with 15 bases spanning the gap. CDR3 DNA: TGCAGCGTTGAAGAAGGGGGGGGGCTTGGTGAAAAACTGTTTTTT. This encodes CSVEEGGGLGEKLFF.

J is TRBJ2-1 and V is TRBV5-1; 9 nucleotides align to TRBD2. Germline V CDR1 and CDR2: SGHRS, YFSETQ. The ends lost 4 bases at V and 7 bases at J; junction bases unmatched: 3. This CDR3 is 13 amino acids long. The CDR3: CASSAGGINEQFF. DNA for the CDR3: TGCGCCAGCAGCGCGGGGGGGATTAATGAGCAGTTCTTC.

The chain recombines TRBV6-1 with TRBJ2-7; 7 bases align to TRBD1. CDR3 length: 13 amino acids. With V trimmed by 7 bases and J by 3 bases, 6 bases remained unmatched. Germline assignment: CDR1 MNHNS and CDR2 SASEGT. DNA of the CDR3: TGTGCCAGCACCAATGACAGGGACTACGAGCAGTACTTC. Protein sequence: CASTNDRDYEQYF.

The rearrangement joins TRBV2 to TRBJ1-1; no definite D call. Trimming removed 8 bases at V and 0 bases at J, with 7 bases between. Germline V gene data show CDR1 as SNHLY and CDR2 as FYNNEI. CDR3 length: 12 amino acids. The CDR3 nucleotides read TGTGCCAGCGGGGTTTTGAACACTGAAGCTTTCTTT. Residues: CASGVLNTEAFF. Supplemented by reference TRBV2 and TRBJ1-1, the full variable domain reads EPEVTQTPSHQVTQMGQEVILRCVPISNHLYFYWYRQILGQKVEFLVSFYNNEISEKSEIFDDQFSVERPDGSNFTLKIRSTKLEDSAMYFCASGVLNTEAFFGQGTRLTVV.

DNA of the CDR3: TGTGCCACCAGCAGAGAAACCCGGGACAGGCTAGTCGACTCTGGAAACACCATATATTTT. Its translation: CATSRETRDRLVDSGNTIYF. The chain recombines TRBV15 with TRBJ1-3; 8 bases line up with TRBD1. CDR3 length: 20 amino acids. Germline CDR1 and CDR2: LNHNV and YYDKDF (reference sequence). V shed 0 bases, J shed 0 bases, and the junction held 13 bases outside the gene matches.

This chain joins TRBV18 and TRBJ1-4; a possible D gene is TRBD1 (6 bases). The V and J ends lost 6 bases and 7 bases respectively, with 21 bases between them. Germline CDR1 reads KGHSH; CDR2 reads LQKENI. The CDR3 spans 16 residues. The CDR3 region has the DNA TGTGCCAGCTCCCCGACCCCTACAGGGCGAGGTGAAAAACTGTTTTTT. Translating it yields CASSPTPTGRGEKLFF.

This clonotype was counted between two and nine times. The rearrangement joins TRBV6-6 to TRBJ2-3; D is unresolved. This CDR3 comprises 11 residues. V lost 6 bases to trimming and J lost 5 bases, with 6 bases between them. CDR1 MNHNY and CDR2 SVGAGI come from the germline V gene (reference sequence). The CDR3 sequence: CASRARDTQYF. DNA for the CDR3: TGTGCCAGCAGGGCAAGAGATACGCAGTATTTT.

This sequence joins TRBV14 and TRBJ2-1; TRBD1 aligns across 10 bases. The ends lost 1 base at V and 3 bases at J; junction bases unmatched: 3. Germline V gives CDR1 SGHDN, CDR2 FVKESK. The CDR3 loop spans 16 amino acids. CDR3 DNA: TGTGCCAGCAGCCAAGTTGGGACAGGGGTCTACAATGAGCAGTTCTTC. Protein product: CASSQVGTGVYNEQFF.

This clonotype was picked up a small number of times. The V gene is TRBV6-5, the J gene TRBJ2-7; D might be TRBD1 (5 bases). CDR3 size: 12 residues. V was pared by 5 bases and J by 7 bases, with 12 bases between. Germline assignment: CDR1 MNHEY and CDR2 SVGAGI. The CDR3 DNA reads as TGTGCCAGCAGTGCAAACCAGGGTGAGCAGTACTTC. This translates into CASSANQGEQYF.

The count of this clonotype is one. The junction shows a germline mismatch at one end, possibly a read error. This chain's CDR3 is CASSLQAGPGEQHF. Here the CDR3 DNA reads TGTGCCAGCAGCCTCCAAGCGGGACCGGGGGAGCAGCACTTC. V is TRBV12-3 or TRBV12-4 and J is TRBJ2-7; 7 bases are shared with TRBD2. The CDR3 has 14 residues.

The J gene is TRBJ2-3, the V gene TRBV6-6; 7 bases align to TRBD1. The CDR3 runs to 15 residues. Germline V gives CDR1 MNHNY, CDR2 SVGAGI (reference sequence). V lost 5 bases and J lost 0; bases outside the gene matches: 5. CDR3 protein: CASSPGTASTDTQYF. The CDR3 DNA sequence: TGTGCCAGCAGTCCCGGGACAGCTAGCACAGATACGCAGTATTTT.

The rearrangement links TRBV10-3 to TRBJ1-2, with 9 bases lining up with TRBD1. CDR3 length: 15 residues. From germline, CDR1 is ENHRY and CDR2 SYGVKD. After removal of 2 bases from V and 4 bases from J, the junction contained 5 bases not matched to a gene. CDR3 region: CAISERGQGLYGYTF. CDR3 bases: TGTGCCATCAGTGAGAGAGGACAGGGGCTCTATGGCTACACCTTC.

The chain is built from TRBV20-1 and TRBJ2-1; 8 nucleotides match TRBD1. V gave up 0 bases and J gave up 3 bases; unmatched junction bases: 4. CDR1 and CDR2 (germline): DFQATT, SNEGSKA (reference sequence). The CDR3 is 15 residues long. The CDR3 sequence is CSARETGGSYNEQFF. CDR3 in DNA: TGCAGTGCTAGAGAAACAGGGGGTAGCTACAATGAGCAGTTCTTC.

The gene calls are TRBV14 and TRBJ2-4, with unresolved D. Trimming pared 1 base from V and 6 bases from J, leaving 7 bases between. This CDR3 contains 13 residues. Looked up from germline, CDR1 is SGHDN and CDR2 is FVKESK. Here the CDR3 reads CASSQGPGNIQYF. CDR3 in DNA: TGTGCCAGCAGCCAAGGCCCGGGAAACATTCAGTACTTC.

The rearrangement uses TRBV12-5 and TRBJ2-1; TRBD2 agrees at 7 bases. The CDR3 runs to 14 residues. J lost 6 bases, V lost 6 bases, and 8 bases had no gene match. CDR1 is LGHNT, CDR2 FRNRAP, per germline. Written as DNA, the CDR3 is TGTGCTAGTGGCCCAAAGACTAGCTTCAATGAGCAGTTCTTC. This gives the protein CASGPKTSFNEQFF.

The chain uses TRBV4-2 and TRBJ2-7; D is perhaps TRBD2 (6 bases). V lost 0 bases to trimming and J lost 2 bases, with 14 bases between them. Germline CDR1 is LGHNA and CDR2 is YNFKEQ. The CDR3 spans 16 residues. In nucleotides, the CDR3 is TGTGCCAGCAGCCAAGATTATCCGGGGGTGACCTACGAGCAGTACTTC. The encoded protein is CASSQDYPGVTYEQYF.

This clonotype was detected only a few times. The chain uses TRBV4-1 and TRBJ2-7, with 11 nucleotides matching TRBD1. The CDR3 sequence is 15 residues long. From germline, CDR1 is MGHRA and CDR2 YSYEKL. V lost 2 bases to trimming and J lost 6 bases; unmatched junction nucleotides: 6. In DNA, the CDR3 is TGCGCCAGCAGCCAACCTGGACAGGGGGCGGGCGAGCAGTACTTC. It specifies CASSQPGQGAGEQYF.

The V gene is TRBV13, the J gene TRBJ1-2, with D perhaps TRBD1 (5 bases). Trimming stripped 4 bases from V and 8 bases from J, with 14 bases between. Germline values: CDR1 PRHDT, CDR2 FYEKMQ (reference sequence). The CDR3 is 13 residues long. The CDR3 DNA follows: TGTGCCAGCAGCTCTGGAGGGGACGAGGGCTACACCTTC. It yields the protein CASSSGGDEGYTF.

V usage is TRBV5-5 and J usage is TRBJ2-1; D is unresolved. The V end was cut by 6 bases, the J end by 1 base, with 11 bases between. This CDR3 comprises 14 residues. CDR1 is SGHKS and CDR2 is YYEKEE in the germline V gene (reference sequence). The CDR3 spells CASTPITSYNEQFF. In DNA, the CDR3 is TGTGCCAGCACCCCCATTACGTCCTACAATGAGCAGTTCTTC. Filled out from reference TRBV5-5 and TRBJ2-1, the complete variable domain reads DAGVTQSPTHLIKTRGQQVTLRCSPISGHKSVSWYQQVLGQGPQFIFQYYEKEERGRGNFPDRFSARQFPNYSSELNVNALLLGDSALYLCASTPITSYNEQFFGPGTRLTVL.

This clonotype was detected once. The V and J genes are TRBV20-1 and TRBJ2-1; 7 bases map to TRBD2. This CDR3 has 14 amino acids. V was pared by 1 base and J by 5 bases, with 5 bases of the junction left unmatched. The germline gives CDR1 DFQATT, CDR2 SNEGSKA (reference sequence). The CDR3 nucleotides read TGCAGTGCTAGAGCTAGCGGAGGAAACAATGAGCAGTTCTTC. It encodes CSARASGGNNEQFF.

Only one count was recorded for this clonotype. The J gene is TRBJ1-2, the V gene TRBV5-1, with no clear D. CDR1 SGHRS and CDR2 YFSETQ come from the germline V gene. V lost 4 bases and J lost 7, with 11 bases in between. CDR3 length: 12 residues. CDR3 coding DNA: TGCGCCAGCAGCCTCCCCAGTCGTGGCTACACCTTC. Encoded protein: CASSLPSRGYTF.

The CDR3 region is CASSQTEGQTQPQHF. CDR3 in DNA: TGTGCCAGCAGTCAAACTGAGGGACAGACTCAGCCCCAGCATTTT. The chain links TRBV12-3 or TRBV12-4 to TRBJ1-5, with 7 bases aligning to TRBD1. V lost 5 bases, J lost 6 bases, and 10 bases stayed unmatched. The CDR3 sequence is 15 residues long.

The V gene is TRBV3-1, the J gene TRBJ2-2, with unresolved D. With 6 bases removed from V and 0 bases from J, the gap between germline ends came to 8 bases. The CDR3 covers 14 residues. Per germline, CDR1 LGHDT and CDR2 YNNKEL (reference sequence). This CDR3 reads CASSPEANTGELFF. The CDR3 bases are TGTGCCAGCAGTCCCGAGGCGAACACCGGGGAGCTGTTTTTT.

The CDR3 loop is CASSQDLSYEQYF. The DNA of the CDR3 is TGTGCCAGCAGCCAAGATTTGTCCTACGAGCAGTACTTC. V gene TRBV14 combines with J gene TRBJ2-7; D is ambiguous. V was clipped by 0 bases and J by 1 base, with 4 bases between them. Per the germline V gene, CDR1 is SGHDN and CDR2 is FVKESK. The CDR3 is 13 residues long.